The present TCR beta chain was sequenced within a study of blood T cell repertoires in COVID-19. V lost 4 bases, J lost 0 bases, and 7 bases stayed unmatched. This CDR3 is built from 16 residues. Looked up from germline, CDR1 is MNHGY and CDR2 is SAAAGT. Only in-frame clones appear in the TCRdb table, and some are missing; sequencing was by immunoSEQ multiplex PCR. Of over 200,000 clones in the sample, 70% to 90% are singletons; the top ten hold 1.2%. The TCR comes from a man younger than 45 who had recovered from COVID-19. The sequencing input was PBMCs or T cells enriched from blood (not recorded which). V usage is TRBV6-8 and J usage is TRBJ2-3, with TRBD1 matching over 7 bases. CDR3 in DNA: TGTGCCAGCAGTTCAGAGTCAGGGGGTAGCACAGATACGCAGTATTTT. Translating it yields CASSSESGGSTDTQYF.